The next 20 T cell receptor beta chains were all read from a single sample in a study of neurological immune-mediated disorders. MiXCR was run by TCRdb on the 5' RACE reads, yielding one entry per CDR3 protein. This table holds about 95,000 distinct CDR3 sequences, about 3.8% found once. What was sequenced was PBMCs. Source of these receptors: a woman younger than 35 with multiple sclerosis.

The table lists this clonotype with many counts. The V and J genes are TRBV29-1 and TRBJ2-3; 8 positions agree with TRBD1. The germline gives CDR1 SQVTM, CDR2 ANQGSEA. V dropped 4 bases and J dropped 5; count of bases not matched to a gene: 17. This CDR3 spans 17 amino acids. CDR3 in amino acids: CSVVVGARQGPRDTQYF. DNA for the CDR3: TGCAGCGTTGTGGTTGGGGCCCGACAGGGGCCCAGAGATACGCAGTATTTT.

There are many counts of this clonotype. The chain uses TRBV20-1 and TRBJ2-2; no reliable D call. V was cut by 6 bases and J by 6 bases, with 14 bases left in between. The V gene's germline CDR1 is DFQATT and CDR2 SNEGSKA (reference sequence). The CDR3 spans 13 residues. CDR3 bases: TGCAGTGCCCCTCGGCAGCGCGCCGGGGAGCTGTTTTTT. Residues: CSAPRQRAGELFF.

Ten or more counts support this clonotype. The rearrangement joins TRBV15 to TRBJ1-1, with 7 bases that match TRBD1. V lost 5 bases, J lost 1 base, and 4 bases stayed unmatched. Germline loops: CDR1 LNHNV, CDR2 YYDKDF (reference sequence). The CDR3 consists of 14 residues. The CDR3, as DNA: TGTGCCACCAGCCTGGACAGGACGAACACTGAAGCTTTCTTT. It yields the protein CATSLDRTNTEAFF. The full variable domain, rest sourced from reference TRBV15 and TRBJ1-1, is DAMVIQNPRYQVTQFGKPVTLSCSQTLNHNVMYWYQQKSSQAPKLLFHYYDKDFNNEADTPDNFQSRRPNTSFCFLDIRSPGLGDTAMYLCATSLDRTNTEAFFGQGTRLTVV.

This clonotype was counted only a few times. The chain employs TRBV19 and TRBJ1-1; D gene unclear. CDR3 length equals 14 residues. Germline V lookup: CDR1 LNHDA, CDR2 SQIVND (reference sequence). The ends were cut back, 6 bases at V and 7 bases at J, with 18 bases in the middle. CDR3 DNA: TGTGCCAGTAGCATTGGACGACTTTTGAGTGAAGCTTTCTTT. Translation: CASSIGRLLSEAFF. Supplemented by reference TRBV19 and TRBJ1-1, the full variable domain reads DGGITQSPKYLFRKEGQNVTLSCEQNLNHDAMYWYRQDPGQGLRLIYYSQIVNDFQKGDIAEGYSVSREKKESFPLTVTSAQKNPTAFYLCASSIGRLLSEAFFGQGTRLTVV.

The sample holds many counts of this clonotype. The gene calls are TRBV20-1 and TRBJ1-4; D is unclear. Deletions cut 0 bases from V and 12 bases from J, with 8 bases between. CDR1 and CDR2 from the germline V gene are DFQATT and SNEGSKA (reference sequence). CDR3 size: 11 residues. The CDR3 sequence is CSARDREELFF. CDR3 DNA: TGCAGTGCTAGAGATCGGGAGGAACTGTTTTTT.

The sample holds many counts of this clonotype. This rearrangement joins TRBV20-1 to TRBJ2-7, with D unresolved. Trimming took 6 bases from V and 4 from J, leaving 16 bases between them. The CDR3 is made up of 13 amino acids. Germline values: CDR1 DFQATT, CDR2 SNEGSKA (reference sequence). The CDR3 protein is CSAVPSSAYEQYF. The DNA of the CDR3 is TGCAGTGCCGTCCCGTCGTCAGCGTACGAGCAGTACTTC.

This chain connects TRBV5-1 to TRBJ2-6, with D unclear. CDR3 length: 18 amino acids. Trimming left V 2 bases short and J 0 bases short, with 15 bases between. Germline CDR1 and CDR2: SGHRS and YFSETQ. The chain's CDR3 is CASSFYVLINSGANVLTF. The CDR3 nucleotides read TGCGCCAGCAGCTTTTATGTACTGATAAACTCTGGGGCCAACGTCCTGACTTTC.

This clonotype was counted ten times or more. The chain couples TRBV20-1 to TRBJ2-7, with D possibly called TRBD1 or TRBD2 (5 bases each). V was pared by 6 bases and J by 0 bases, with 12 bases between. This CDR3 has 13 amino acids. CDR1 and CDR2 from the germline V gene are DFQATT and SNEGSKA (reference sequence). The CDR3 reads CSAKRGYSYEQYF. CDR3 bases: TGCAGTGCAAAGAGGGGCTACTCCTACGAGCAGTACTTC.

This clonotype has at least ten counts. This chain links TRBV4-2 with TRBJ2-3; either TRBD1 or TRBD2 may fit D (6 bases each). Germline V CDR1 and CDR2: LGHNA, YNFKEQ. The CDR3 contains 14 residues. Trimming removed 6 bases from V and 6 bases from J, with 16 bases in between. The CDR3 reads CASRALSGADTQYF. CDR3 in DNA: TGTGCCAGCAGGGCTCTTTCGGGGGCCGATACGCAGTATTTT.

This clonotype occurred a few times. V is TRBV7-2 and J is TRBJ2-1, with 7 bases that match TRBD2. The CDR3 is 14 residues long. Unmatched junction bases numbered 4, after V lost 1 base and J lost 7 bases. The V gene's germline CDR1 is SGHTA and CDR2 FQGNSA. The CDR3 loop is CASSLGGGINEQFF. The CDR3 DNA follows: TGTGCCAGCAGCTTAGGGGGGGGTATTAATGAGCAGTTCTTC. Drawing the rest from reference TRBV7-2 and TRBJ2-1, the complete variable domain is GAGVSQSPSNKVTEKGKDVELRCDPISGHTALYWYRQSLGQGLEFLIYFQGNSAPDKSGLPSDRFSAERTGGSVSTLTIQRTQQEDSAVYLCASSLGGGINEQFFGPGTRLTVL.

Ten or more counts support this clonotype. J is TRBJ1-4 and V is TRBV5-1; 11 bases line up with TRBD1. The CDR3 is 16 residues long. V shed 4 bases, J shed 1 base, and the junction held 3 bases outside the gene matches. Germline values: CDR1 SGHRS, CDR2 YFSETQ. Here the CDR3 reads CASSPGQGGTNEKLFF. The CDR3 DNA reads as TGCGCCAGCAGCCCGGGACAGGGGGGAACTAATGAAAAACTGTTTTTT.

This clonotype was counted ten times or more. The gene calls are TRBV30 and TRBJ2-5; D possibly uses TRBD1 or TRBD2 (5 bases each). Germline CDR1 GTSNPN, CDR2 SVGIG (reference sequence). This CDR3 contains 13 residues. CDR3 coding DNA: TGTGCTGTGACCGGGACCCAGAAAGAGACCCAGTACTTC. Translation gives CAVTGTQKETQYF.

This clonotype appeared many times. The chain joins TRBV6-5 to TRBJ2-7, with 9 bases lining up with TRBD1. CDR1 and CDR2 from the germline V gene are MNHEY and SVGAGI. Trimming at V came to 8 bases and at J to 6 bases, leaving 17 bases not matched to a gene. This CDR3 region has 16 residues. CDR3 nucleotide sequence: TGTGCCAGCTCCCGAGGGACAGGGTTTGTGGAACGCGAGCAGTACTTC. Its translation: CASSRGTGFVEREQYF.

This clonotype was seen repeatedly, ten times or more. The chain employs TRBV10-3 and TRBJ2-1, with 9 bases that match TRBD1. Germline CDR1 reads ENHRY; CDR2 reads SYGVKD. The CDR3 is made up of 14 amino acids. J was trimmed by 6 bases and V by 3 bases; bases with no gene match: 3. The chain's CDR3 is CAISEGDRVNEQFF. The CDR3 DNA follows: TGTGCCATCAGTGAAGGGGACAGGGTCAATGAGCAGTTCTTC.

This clonotype came up a few times. This chain joins TRBV4-2 and TRBJ1-1; the D gene is possibly TRBD1 (5 bases). This CDR3 has 17 amino acids. The germline V and J ends were trimmed by 0 bases and 8 bases, with 22 bases remaining between them. Germline CDR1 reads LGHNA; CDR2 reads YNFKEQ. The CDR3 here is CASSQESGPALPGEAFF. The CDR3 nucleotides are TGTGCCAGCAGCCAAGAGTCGGGCCCAGCCCTCCCAGGGGAAGCTTTCTTT.

This clonotype was seen only a few times. This may be a read error, as it is one base from a much larger clone. The chain employs TRBV20-1 and TRBJ2-7; D unclear. With 4 bases removed from V and 6 bases from J, the gap between germline ends came to 10 bases. CDR3 length: 11 residues. Germline V gene lookup returns CDR1 DFQATT and CDR2 SNEGSKA (reference sequence). CDR3 nucleotide sequence: TGCAGTGCTATGTGGTGGAGCGAGCAGTACTTC. Amino acids: CSAMWWSEQYF.

The table lists this clonotype with many counts. The rearrangement links TRBV6-5 to TRBJ1-5, with D unresolved. The germline CDR1 and CDR2 sequences are MNHEY and SVGAGI. Trimming left V 0 bases short and J 12 bases short, with 33 bases between. The CDR3 covers 20 residues. CDR3 amino acids: CASSYSAGKGLSRAFHNQHF. The CDR3 DNA sequence: TGTGCCAGCAGTTACTCAGCGGGGAAAGGGCTTAGTAGAGCTTTTCATAACCAGCATTTT.

The sample holds many counts of this clonotype. The gene calls are TRBV5-6 and TRBJ2-1; D is perhaps TRBD1 (5 bases). The CDR3 sequence is 15 residues long. Deletions cut 0 bases from V and 0 bases from J, with 7 bases between. Germline V CDR1 and CDR2: SGHDT, YYEEEE. Here the CDR3 reads CASSLDRLSYNEQFF. The CDR3 DNA follows: TGTGCCAGCAGCTTGGACAGGCTCTCCTACAATGAGCAGTTCTTC. The full variable domain, rest sourced from reference TRBV5-6 and TRBJ2-1, is DAGVTQSPTHLIKTRGQQVTLRCSPKSGHDTVSWYQQALGQGPQFIFQYYEEEERQRGNFPDRFSGHQFPNYSSELNVNALLLGDSALYLCASSLDRLSYNEQFFGPGTRLTVL.

The rearrangement uses TRBV28 and TRBJ2-7, with 10 bases matching TRBD2. Germline-derived CDR1 and CDR2 are MDHEN and SYDVKM. The junction had 8 bases not matched to a gene; V was cut back by 5 bases and J by 7 bases. The CDR3 consists of 14 residues. For the CDR3, the DNA is TGTGCCAGCAGTAGCGGGACTAGCGACAGGGAGCAGTACTTC. Its translation: CASSSGTSDREQYF.

The table lists this clonotype with many counts. This chain joins TRBV7-8 and TRBJ2-3, with 13 bases lining up with TRBD2. CDR1 is SGHVS, CDR2 FQNEAQ, per germline. CDR3 length equals 14 residues. J was trimmed by 6 bases and V by 3 bases; bases with no gene match: 0. The CDR3 region has the DNA TGTGCCAGCAGCTTGGGACTAGCGGGGGATACGCAGTATTTT. Protein product: CASSLGLAGDTQYF.